This TCR beta chain is drawn from a study of blood T cells in healthy people across ages. Overall study results and limits: Significant beta diversity loss was already apparent by age roughly 38, declining roughly linearly. TCR beta diversity correlated strongly with naive T cell percentage.

Alongside a J-beta primer mix, a sample-barcoded 5' primer served in a second PCR lasting about 6 to 11 cycles. Each cDNA molecule carried a tag from a template-switch adaptor that contained 12 random nucleotides. MiXCR, applied by TCRdb to the 5' RACE reads, yields one record per CDR3 protein. This table has about 670,000 distinct CDR3 sequences, 35% to 50% appearing once. Note on this clonotype: No antigen is known for it.

This clonotype originated in a man older than 75 in good health. The material sequenced was blood.

In DNA, the CDR3 is TGCAGTGCCACGACCCCCAACCGGAGGACAGATACGCAGTATTTT. Its protein is CSATTPNRRTDTQYF. This chain links TRBV20-1 with TRBJ2-3, with D possibly TRBD2 on 5 matching bases. The CDR3 extends over 15 amino acids. The germline V gene encodes CDR1 DFQATT and CDR2 SNEGSKA (reference sequence). The germline V and J ends were trimmed by 6 bases and 3 bases, with 19 bases remaining between them.